Each of the 29 T cell receptor beta chains below was sequenced from the same sample in a study of CD8 T cells in Susac syndrome. RNA in amounts of about 0.5 to 1 ug was reverse transcribed with random hexamers. TCRdb called the immunoSEQ multiplex PCR reads again in MiXCR, with one record for every CDR3 protein. The sample holds about 210,000 distinct CDR3 sequences; about 94% are singletons and the top ten take under 0.2%. Specimen: CD4+ T cells from PBMCs. The receptors stem from a human donor with Susac syndrome.

This clonotype was observed a single time. The V gene is TRBV19, the J gene TRBJ1-1; D call uncertain. CDR1 LNHDA and CDR2 SQIVND come from the germline V gene (reference sequence). The CDR3 runs to 14 residues. With 0 bases removed from V and 4 bases from J, the gap between germline ends came to 9 bases. The CDR3 sequence: CASSIDDGLTEAFF. CDR3 DNA: TGTGCCAGTAGTATAGATGACGGTCTCACTGAAGCTTTCTTT.

The chain couples TRBV3-1 to TRBJ2-5; no definite D call. There are 13 residues in the CDR3. Germline V gives CDR1 LGHDT, CDR2 YNNKEL (reference sequence). Trimming removed 4 bases at V and 2 bases at J, with 8 bases between. CDR3 DNA: TGTGCCAGCAGCCCGCTCCAGCAAGAGACCCAGTACTTC. The encoded protein is CASSPLQQETQYF.

V and J are TRBV9 and TRBJ2-1, with TRBD2 matching 12 bases. After removal of 0 bases from V and 4 bases from J, the junction contained 2 bases not matched to a gene. The CDR3 length is 16 residues. From germline, CDR1 is SGDLS and CDR2 YYNGEE. The CDR3 spells CASSVATSGGYNEQFF. CDR3 nucleotide sequence: TGTGCCAGCAGCGTAGCTACTAGCGGGGGGTACAATGAGCAGTTCTTC.

This chain connects TRBV9 to TRBJ2-5; possibly TRBD2 for D (5 bases). V was trimmed by 0 bases and J by 1 base, leaving 13 bases between them. This CDR3 contains 16 residues. The germline CDR1 and CDR2 sequences are SGDLS and YYNGEE. The DNA of the CDR3 is TGTGCCAGCAGCGTAGATCGGGGAATATTCCAAGAGACCCAGTACTTC. Its protein is CASSVDRGIFQETQYF.

The V gene is TRBV6-6, the J gene TRBJ2-1; D gene uncertain. This CDR3 is built from 13 residues. Germline CDR1 reads MNHNY; CDR2 reads SVGAGI (reference sequence). Trimming took 2 bases from V and 5 from J, leaving 7 bases between them. CDR3: CASSYLAHNEQFF. In nucleotides, the CDR3 is TGTGCCAGCAGTTACCTGGCCCACAATGAGCAGTTCTTC.

This chain joins TRBV12-3 or TRBV12-4 and TRBJ2-5; 7 bases align to TRBD1. The length of the CDR3 is 13 residues. V was clipped by 8 bases and J by 4 bases; unmatched bases: 7. CDR3 DNA: TGTGCCAGCCGCCCGACAGGGACAGAGACCCAGTACTTC. Translation: CASRPTGTETQYF.

This clonotype was observed a single time. This sequence joins TRBV5-1 and TRBJ2-6, with 9 nucleotides matching TRBD1. Losses at the gene ends were 4 bases for V and 2 bases for J; bases not matched to a gene: 4. This CDR3 spans 16 amino acids. CDR1 SGHRS and CDR2 YFSETQ come from the germline V gene. The CDR3 loop reads CASSLGDRAGANVLTF. In DNA, the CDR3 is TGCGCCAGCAGCCTGGGGGACAGGGCTGGGGCCAACGTCCTGACTTTC.

This chain links TRBV11-1 with TRBJ2-7, with 9 bases fitting TRBD1. Germline V CDR1 and CDR2: SGHAT, FQDESV (reference sequence). This CDR3 has 14 amino acids. The junction had 3 bases not matched to a gene; V was cut back by 6 bases and J by 0 bases. The CDR3 region has the DNA TGTGCCAGCAGTAAGACAGGGGGCTCCTACGAGCAGTACTTC. It yields the protein CASSKTGGSYEQYF.

The chain couples TRBV5-4 to TRBJ2-3; 11 positions agree with TRBD2. Germline-derived CDR1 and CDR2 are SGHNT and YYREEE (reference sequence). V lost 4 bases, J lost 0 bases, and 4 bases stayed unmatched. The CDR3 has 16 amino acids. CDR3: CASSPGLAESTDTQYF. CDR3 sequence (DNA): TGTGCCAGCAGCCCGGGACTAGCGGAGAGCACAGATACGCAGTATTTT.

The gene calls are TRBV12-3 or TRBV12-4 and TRBJ2-5; D might be TRBD2 (5 bases). The CDR3 extends over 15 amino acids. Trimming took off 5 bases at V and 2 bases at J, with 15 bases between the two ends. CDR3 nucleotide sequence: TGTGCCAGCAGTGATACTAGTGGAACGCAAGAGACCCAGTACTTC. Translating it yields CASSDTSGTQETQYF.

This clonotype was found a few times. V is TRBV29-1 and J is TRBJ2-5; unclear D gene. CDR1 is SQVTM, CDR2 ANQGSEA, per germline. V gave up 2 bases and J gave up 2 bases, with 9 bases separating them. The CDR3 loop spans 13 amino acids. CDR3 residues: CSVELQRQETQYF. CDR3 DNA sequence: TGCAGCGTTGAACTACAGCGACAAGAGACCCAGTACTTC. Full variable domain (missing parts from reference TRBV29-1 and TRBJ2-5): SAVISQKPSRDICQRGTSLTIQCQVDSQVTMMFWYRQQPGQSLTLIATANQGSEATYESGFVIDKFPISRPNLTFSTLTVSNMSPEDSSIYLCSVELQRQETQYFGPGTRLLVL.

The rearrangement joins TRBV30 to TRBJ2-7; maybe TRBD2 (5 bases). Germline loops: CDR1 GTSNPN, CDR2 SVGIG (reference sequence). The CDR3 covers 13 residues. CDR3: CAMERLHGYEQYF. Written as DNA, the CDR3 is TGTGCGATGGAGCGGCTTCACGGCTACGAGCAGTACTTC.

The chain joins TRBV5-1 to TRBJ2-7, with TRBD1 matching over 8 bases. The J segment lost 1 base and the V segment lost 1 base, leaving 4 bases of the junction unmatched. CDR3 length equals 15 residues. CDR1 is SGHRS and CDR2 is YFSETQ in the germline V gene. CDR3 region: CASSLSRQGSYEQYF. The CDR3 DNA follows: TGCGCCAGCAGCTTGTCTAGACAGGGGTCCTACGAGCAGTACTTC.

V gene TRBV6-2 or TRBV6-3 combines with J gene TRBJ2-7; 9 nucleotides match TRBD1. Germline V gene data show CDR1 as MNHEY and CDR2 as SVGEGT. The ends lost 8 bases at V and 4 bases at J; junction bases unmatched: 12. CDR3 length equals 15 residues. CDR3 amino acids: CASLSRGQGRYEQYF. CDR3 in DNA: TGTGCCAGCTTGAGCAGAGGACAGGGGAGGTACGAGCAGTACTTC.

V usage is TRBV6-5 and J usage is TRBJ2-3; 7 nucleotides agree with TRBD2. CDR1 and CDR2 from the germline V gene are MNHEY and SVGAGI. Unmatched junction bases numbered 6, after V lost 2 bases and J lost 1 base. The CDR3 totals 16 residues. CDR3 nucleotides: TGTGCCAGCAGTTACGAGATAGCGGGTGGCACAGATACGCAGTATTTT. Translation gives CASSYEIAGGTDTQYF.

The chain couples TRBV25-1 to TRBJ1-5; D is unresolved. The CDR3 extends over 14 amino acids. Germline CDR1 MGHDK, CDR2 SYGVNS. The V end was cut by 2 bases, the J end by 0 bases, with 5 bases between. CDR3 in DNA: TGTGCCAGCAGTGAACTCGATAGCAATCAGCCCCAGCATTTT. It yields the protein CASSELDSNQPQHF.

V is TRBV4-1 and J is TRBJ2-2; unclear D gene. CDR3 size: 13 residues. Germline values: CDR1 MGHRA, CDR2 YSYEKL. Between the trimmed V and J ends, which lost 0 bases and 8 bases, there was a span of 7 bases. CDR3 sequence (DNA): TGCGCCAGCAGCCAAGAAGAATTGGGGGAGCTGTTTTTT. It encodes CASSQEELGELFF.

This sequence joins TRBV6-6 and TRBJ1-5; D is unclear. There are 12 residues in the CDR3. CDR1 MNHNY and CDR2 SVGAGI come from the germline V gene (reference sequence). Trimming cost V 2 bases and J 7 bases, with 6 bases left between them. The CDR3, as DNA: TGTGCCAGCAGTTACCTTACGCAGCCCCAGCATTTT. Protein sequence: CASSYLTQPQHF.

The rearrangement uses TRBV5-1 and TRBJ2-5; D gene uncertain. V was pared by 1 base and J by 0 bases, with 7 bases between. CDR3 length: 14 residues. The germline CDR1 and CDR2 sequences are SGHRS and YFSETQ. CDR3 bases: TGCGCCAGCAGCTTGTCTAACAACCAAGAGACCCAGTACTTC. As protein: CASSLSNNQETQYF.

For the CDR3, the DNA is TGTGCTAGTGGTTCGGCTCCGGGGGGCGAGACCCAGTACTTC. Translation: CASGSAPGGETQYF. The V gene is TRBV12-5, the J gene TRBJ2-5; D is perhaps TRBD2 (7 bases). Germline CDR1 is LGHNT and CDR2 is FRNRAP. The CDR3 is 14 amino acids. The V end lost 4 bases, the J end lost 5 bases, and 14 bases lay between the germline ends.

The V gene is TRBV30, the J gene TRBJ1-1; D is undetermined. CDR1 is GTSNPN, CDR2 SVGIG, per germline (reference sequence). Trimming shortened V by 1 base and J by 11 bases, and 14 bases separated the two germline ends. This CDR3 comprises 12 residues. The CDR3 nucleotides read TGTGCCTGGAGTGACGGGCCCCTAGGGGCTTTCTTT. Translated: CAWSDGPLGAFF.

The rearrangement links TRBV9 to TRBJ2-2; possible D gene TRBD2, 6 bases. The CDR3 runs 16 residues. Germline loops: CDR1 SGDLS, CDR2 YYNGEE. The ends were cut back, 3 bases at V and 3 bases at J, with 15 bases in the middle. This CDR3 reads CASSAYRGDYTGELFF. For the CDR3, the DNA is TGTGCCAGCAGCGCCTATCGCGGGGACTACACCGGGGAGCTGTTTTTT.

The chain is built from TRBV29-1 and TRBJ2-3; no reliable D call. V lost 0 bases and J 5 bases, leaving 15 bases between the germline ends. Germline V gives CDR1 SQVTM, CDR2 ANQGSEA. The CDR3 contains 15 residues. The CDR3 protein is CSVEDLGRLVDTQYF. Here the CDR3 DNA reads TGCAGCGTTGAAGATCTTGGCCGTCTAGTAGATACGCAGTATTTT.

This clonotype was recorded a few times. The chain links TRBV20-1 to TRBJ2-7; D call uncertain. The V gene lost 3 bases and the J gene lost 5 bases, with 5 bases spanning the gap. In germline, CDR1 is DFQATT, CDR2 SNEGSKA (reference sequence). The CDR3 runs 10 residues. The chain's CDR3 is CSASRDEQYF. The CDR3 DNA is TGCAGTGCTAGTAGGGACGAGCAGTACTTC.

V is TRBV5-6 and J is TRBJ2-7, with D uncertain. CDR1 and CDR2 from the germline V gene are SGHDT and YYEEEE. Trimming removed 3 bases from V and 6 bases from J, with 19 bases in between. The CDR3 sequence is 15 residues long. The CDR3: CASSSARPRSGEQYF. The CDR3 DNA reads as TGTGCCAGCAGCTCCGCTCGTCCTCGATCAGGCGAGCAGTACTTC.

This chain uses TRBV10-3 with TRBJ2-3, with D uncertain. Germline assignment: CDR1 ENHRY and CDR2 SYGVKD. The CDR3 extends over 11 amino acids. V was trimmed by 3 bases and J by 3 bases, leaving 1 base between them. CDR3 amino acids: CAISETDTQYF. For the CDR3, the DNA is TGTGCCATCAGTGAAACAGATACGCAGTATTTT.

The CDR3 region is CASSLHRGNEQFF. DNA for the CDR3: TGTGCCAGCAGCTTACACAGGGGCAATGAGCAGTTCTTC. The chain employs TRBV7-2 and TRBJ2-1, with 7 bases aligning to TRBD1. The V gene's germline CDR1 is SGHTA and CDR2 FQGNSA. CDR3 length equals 13 residues. The V gene end was trimmed by 2 bases and the J gene end by 6 bases; junction bases not matched to a gene: 1. The whole variable domain, filled in from reference TRBV7-2 and TRBJ2-1, reads GAGVSQSPSNKVTEKGKDVELRCDPISGHTALYWYRQSLGQGLEFLIYFQGNSAPDKSGLPSDRFSAERTGGSVSTLTIQRTQQEDSAVYLCASSLHRGNEQFFGPGTRLTVL.

This clonotype was seen just once. The CDR3 loop reads CASSAGSSSYNEQFF. CDR3 sequence (DNA): TGTGCCAGCTCTGCGGGGTCCAGCTCCTACAATGAGCAGTTCTTC. This chain links TRBV7-6 with TRBJ2-1; D is possibly TRBD2 (6 bases). Trimming took off 8 bases at V and 0 bases at J, with 14 bases between the two ends. Germline lookup yields CDR1 SGHVS and CDR2 FNYEAQ. This CDR3 spans 15 amino acids.

V is TRBV6-6 and J is TRBJ1-2, with a weak D call TRBD1 (6 bases). The V gene lost 4 bases and the J gene lost 6 bases, with 15 bases spanning the gap. This CDR3 is built from 14 residues. Germline V gene lookup returns CDR1 MNHNY and CDR2 SVGAGI (reference sequence). This CDR3 reads CASSSQSTGNGYTF. Written as DNA, the CDR3 is TGTGCCAGCAGTTCACAATCTACAGGGAATGGCTACACCTTC.